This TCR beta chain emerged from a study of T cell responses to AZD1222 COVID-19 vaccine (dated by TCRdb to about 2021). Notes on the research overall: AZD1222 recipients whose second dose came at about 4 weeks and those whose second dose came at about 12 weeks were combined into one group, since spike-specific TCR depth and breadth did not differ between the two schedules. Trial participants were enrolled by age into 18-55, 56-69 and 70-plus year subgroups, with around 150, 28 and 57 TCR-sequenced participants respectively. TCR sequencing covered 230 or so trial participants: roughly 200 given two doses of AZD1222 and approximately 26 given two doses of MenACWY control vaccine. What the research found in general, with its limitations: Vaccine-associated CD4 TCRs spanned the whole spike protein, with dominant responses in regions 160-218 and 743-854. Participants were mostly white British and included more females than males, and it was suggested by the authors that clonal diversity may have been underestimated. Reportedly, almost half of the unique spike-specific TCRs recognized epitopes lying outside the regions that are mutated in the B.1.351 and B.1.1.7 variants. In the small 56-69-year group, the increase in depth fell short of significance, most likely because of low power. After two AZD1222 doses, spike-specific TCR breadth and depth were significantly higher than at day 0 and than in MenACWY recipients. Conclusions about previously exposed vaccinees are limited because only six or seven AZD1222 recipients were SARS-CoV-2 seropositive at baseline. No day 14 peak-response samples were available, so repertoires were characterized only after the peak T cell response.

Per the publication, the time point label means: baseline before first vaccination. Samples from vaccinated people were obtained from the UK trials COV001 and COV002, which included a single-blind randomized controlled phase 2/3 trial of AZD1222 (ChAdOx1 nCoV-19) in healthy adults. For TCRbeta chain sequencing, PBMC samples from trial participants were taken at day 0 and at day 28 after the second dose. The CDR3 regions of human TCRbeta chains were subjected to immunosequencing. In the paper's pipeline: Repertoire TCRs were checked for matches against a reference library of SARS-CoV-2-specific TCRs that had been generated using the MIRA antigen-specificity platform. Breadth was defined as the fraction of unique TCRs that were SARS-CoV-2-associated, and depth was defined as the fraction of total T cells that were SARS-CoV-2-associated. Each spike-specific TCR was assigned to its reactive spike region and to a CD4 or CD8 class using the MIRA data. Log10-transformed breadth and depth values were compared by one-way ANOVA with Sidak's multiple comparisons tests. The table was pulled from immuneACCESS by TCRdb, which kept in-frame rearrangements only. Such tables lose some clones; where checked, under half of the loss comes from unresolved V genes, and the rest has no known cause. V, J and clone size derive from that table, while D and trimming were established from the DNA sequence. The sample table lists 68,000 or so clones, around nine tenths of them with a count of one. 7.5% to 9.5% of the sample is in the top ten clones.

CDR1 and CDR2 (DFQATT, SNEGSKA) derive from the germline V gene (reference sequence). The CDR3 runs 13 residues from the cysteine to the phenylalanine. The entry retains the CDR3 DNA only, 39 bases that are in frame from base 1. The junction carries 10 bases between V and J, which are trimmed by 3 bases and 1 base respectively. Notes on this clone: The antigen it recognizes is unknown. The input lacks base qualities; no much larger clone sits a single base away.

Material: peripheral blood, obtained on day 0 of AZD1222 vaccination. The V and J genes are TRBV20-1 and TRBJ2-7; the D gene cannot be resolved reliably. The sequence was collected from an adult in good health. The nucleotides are TGCAGTGCTAGTTGGGCCGGATCCTACGAGCAGTACTTC. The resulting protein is CSASWAGSYEQYF.